This record looks at one TCR beta chain sequence and its context. What it recognizes is unknown. This specimen belongs to a study of response to subunit inactivated influenza vaccine. Study-wide results and caveats: The authors proposed limited new T cell recruitment per seasonal influenza vaccination.

TCRdb processed the RT-PCR reads anew with MiXCR; each CDR3 protein has one entry. Of 400,000 to 650,000 distinct CDR3 sequences in the sample, approximately 7.8% were seen once. The V end lost 3 bases, the J end lost 2 bases, and 11 bases lay between the germline ends. The CDR3 covers 14 residues. Germline V CDR1 and CDR2: KGHSH, LQKENI. Sequences were derived from PBMCs from blood, sampled around 2 years after vaccination. The origin of this receptor is a man aged 45-69 years who received an inactivated influenza vaccine. V gene TRBV18 combines with J gene TRBJ2-7, with TRBD1 as a possible D gene (5 bases). The CDR3 reads CASSPAGRTYEQYF. CDR3 DNA sequence: TGTGCCAGCTCACCGGCAGGGCGAACCTACGAGCAGTACTTC.